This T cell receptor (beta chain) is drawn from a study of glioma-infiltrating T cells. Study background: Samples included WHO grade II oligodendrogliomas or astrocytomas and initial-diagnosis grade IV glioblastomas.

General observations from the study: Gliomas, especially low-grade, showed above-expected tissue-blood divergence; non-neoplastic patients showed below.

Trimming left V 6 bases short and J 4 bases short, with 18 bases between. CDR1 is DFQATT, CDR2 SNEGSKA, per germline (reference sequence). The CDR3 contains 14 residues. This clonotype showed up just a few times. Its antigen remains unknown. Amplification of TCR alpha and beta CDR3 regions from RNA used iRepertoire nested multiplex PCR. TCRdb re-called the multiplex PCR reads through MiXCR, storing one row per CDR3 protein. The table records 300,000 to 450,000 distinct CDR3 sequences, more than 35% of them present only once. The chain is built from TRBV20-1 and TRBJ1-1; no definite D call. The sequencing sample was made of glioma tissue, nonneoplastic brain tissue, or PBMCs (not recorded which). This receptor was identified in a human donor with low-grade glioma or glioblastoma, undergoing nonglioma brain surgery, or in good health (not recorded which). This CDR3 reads CSAVRRAWGTEAFF. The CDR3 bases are TGCAGTGCCGTAAGGAGGGCGTGGGGCACTGAAGCTTTCTTT.